These 29 T cell receptor beta chains originate from one sample sequenced in a study of T cells in Graves' hyperthyroidism and ophthalmopathy. Amplification yielded TCR beta CDR3 regions, with RNA transcripts as the source. In the first-round RT-PCR of the TCR CDR3, the HTBI primer set was used. MiXCR, applied by TCRdb to the multiplex PCR reads, yields one record per CDR3 protein. This repertoire shows 350,000 or so distinct CDR3 sequences, roughly 18% found once; its top ten account for 45% to 55%. Sequenced material: blood. All receptors come from a woman between 50 and 59 years old with Graves' hyperthyroidism.

This clonotype showed up many times. The chain uses TRBV13 and TRBJ2-7; 8 bases map to TRBD1. The germline V gene encodes CDR1 PRHDT and CDR2 FYEKMQ (reference sequence). The CDR3 is 15 residues long. J gave up 3 bases and V 5 bases, and 9 bases lay outside the gene matches. The DNA of the CDR3 is TGTGCCAGCAGCCGGACAGGGTTCGTGGACTACGAGCAGTACTTC. This sequence encodes CASSRTGFVDYEQYF.

This clonotype appeared a single time. J is TRBJ2-1 and V is TRBV7-3; 15 bases match TRBD2. Germline V gives CDR1 SGHTA, CDR2 FQGTGA. CDR3 length: 18 amino acids. J gave up 5 bases and V 1 base, and 6 bases lay outside the gene matches. CDR3 DNA sequence: TGTGCCAGCAGCTTAAGGCCGGGACTAGCGGGAGGAAACAATGAGCAGTTCTTC. Protein product: CASSLRPGLAGGNNEQFF.

The chain is built from TRBV20-1 and TRBJ2-7; no reliable D call. CDR1 DFQATT and CDR2 SNEGSKA come from the germline V gene (reference sequence). V lost 0 bases, J lost 5 bases, and 17 bases lay in between. The CDR3 loop spans 15 amino acids. DNA of the CDR3: TGCAGTGCTAGAGATCCTCTAAAAGCAATCCACGAGCAGTACTTC. Protein product: CSARDPLKAIHEQYF.

This clonotype was counted many times. The rearrangement uses TRBV20-1 and TRBJ2-7, with 7 nucleotides matching TRBD2. The CDR3 is made up of 15 amino acids. The germline V gene encodes CDR1 DFQATT and CDR2 SNEGSKA (reference sequence). With V trimmed by 0 bases and J by 5 bases, 10 bases remained unmatched. DNA of the CDR3: TGCAGTGCTAGAGACCCCGAGGTAGCGGGCCACGAGCAGTACTTC. It translates to CSARDPEVAGHEQYF.

There are many counts of this clonotype. The V and J genes are TRBV7-8 and TRBJ2-5; D gene unclear. Trimming cost V 1 base and J 0 bases, with 6 bases left between them. This CDR3 has 14 amino acids. The V gene's germline CDR1 is SGHVS and CDR2 FQNEAQ. CDR3 coding DNA: TGTGCCAGCAGCTTAGAAGTGTACCAAGAGACCCAGTACTTC. It specifies CASSLEVYQETQYF.

The chain combines TRBV19 with TRBJ2-1; D is undetermined. The V gene's germline CDR1 is LNHDA and CDR2 SQIVND (reference sequence). The CDR3 runs to 15 residues. Trimming took off 5 bases at V and 0 bases at J, with 11 bases between the two ends. CDR3 sequence (DNA): TGTGCCAGTAGTCCCCCTGAGAGCTCCTACAATGAGCAGTTCTTC. Translating gives CASSPPESSYNEQFF.

The V gene is TRBV19, the J gene TRBJ2-7; perhaps TRBD1 as D (6 bases). Trimming removed 5 bases from V and 2 bases from J, with 13 bases in between. The CDR3 is made up of 14 amino acids. From germline, CDR1 is LNHDA and CDR2 SQIVND (reference sequence). CDR3 nucleotide sequence: TGTGCCAGTAGTCCCGACAGGTGGCCCTACGAGCAGTACTTC. Amino acids: CASSPDRWPYEQYF.

This clonotype was counted many times. This rearrangement joins TRBV3-1 to TRBJ2-5; TRBD2 matches 15 bases. CDR3 length: 16 amino acids. CDR1 and CDR2 from the germline V gene are LGHDT and YNNKEL (reference sequence). V shed 4 bases, J shed 4 bases, and the junction held 4 bases outside the gene matches. The CDR3 loop reads CASSLRTSGGGETQYF. CDR3 nucleotide sequence: TGTGCCAGCAGCCTGCGGACTAGCGGGGGGGGAGAGACCCAGTACTTC.

This clonotype was counted only a few times. Lacking the conserved final phenylalanine or tryptophan, this CDR3 likely reflects a read error. This chain joins TRBV18 and TRBJ2-2; D remains unclear. CDR3 length equals 12 residues. The ends were cut back, 3 bases at V and 6 bases at J, with 5 bases in the middle. The germline V gene has CDR1 KGHSH and CDR2 LQKENI. DNA for the CDR3: TGTGCCAGCTCACCGAGTGCCGGGGAGCTGTTTCTT. It translates to CASSPSAGELFL.

This clonotype was recorded many times. The chain employs TRBV18 and TRBJ1-5; D call uncertain. CDR1 and CDR2 (germline): KGHSH, LQKENI. The CDR3 has 14 residues. V was cut by 3 bases and J by 2 bases, with 8 bases left in between. This chain's CDR3 is CASSPQEGNQPQHF. The DNA for the CDR3 is TGTGCCAGCTCACCTCAGGAGGGCAATCAGCCCCAGCATTTT.

This clonotype was picked up many times. V and J are TRBV6-1 and TRBJ2-1; 10 nucleotides match TRBD1. The CDR3 length is 17 residues. Trimming removed 2 bases from V and 2 bases from J; junction bases left unmatched: 6. Germline CDR1 and CDR2: MNHNS and SASEGT. The CDR3 region is CASSELTGGRPYNEQFF. CDR3 sequence (DNA): TGTGCCAGCAGTGAACTGACAGGGGGCCGACCCTACAATGAGCAGTTCTTC.

The table lists this clonotype with a few counts. The V and J genes are TRBV18 and TRBJ2-1, with 10 bases aligning to TRBD2. The CDR3 length is 16 residues. The germline V gene has CDR1 KGHSH and CDR2 LQKENI. The junction had 2 bases not matched to a gene; V was cut back by 0 bases and J by 3 bases. CDR3 sequence: CASSPPGTSVYNEQFF. The CDR3 region has the DNA TGTGCCAGCTCACCACCCGGGACTAGCGTCTACAATGAGCAGTTCTTC.

This chain uses TRBV4-1 with TRBJ2-1; 14 bases agree with TRBD2. Germline CDR1 is MGHRA and CDR2 is YSYEKL. The CDR3 has 16 amino acids. V lost 6 bases to trimming and J lost 4 bases; unmatched junction nucleotides: 5. CDR3 region: CASSRLAGGGYNEQFF. CDR3 nucleotide sequence: TGCGCCAGCAGTCGACTAGCGGGAGGGGGTTACAATGAGCAGTTCTTC.

This clonotype was observed at least ten times. The rearrangement joins TRBV30 to TRBJ1-4; TRBD1 agrees at 10 bases. V shed 1 base and J 8 bases; nucleotides not matched to a gene: 7. The CDR3 sequence is 15 residues long. Germline V lookup: CDR1 GTSNPN, CDR2 SVGIG (reference sequence). The CDR3 sequence is CAWSGFGTGVEKLFF. In nucleotides, the CDR3 is TGTGCCTGGAGTGGCTTTGGGACAGGGGTAGAAAAACTGTTTTTT.

This clonotype was recorded a few times. The chain joins TRBV7-2 to TRBJ2-3, with TRBD2 matching over 9 bases. CDR1 is SGHTA and CDR2 is FQGNSA in the germline V gene. The CDR3 extends over 14 amino acids. The V segment lost 10 bases and the J segment 6 bases; nucleotides outside the gene matches: 11. CDR3 DNA sequence: TGTGCCACCAACCCGCGGGGGGGCCGGGATACGCAGTATTTT. Residues: CATNPRGGRDTQYF.

The chain couples TRBV6-2 or TRBV6-3 to TRBJ1-2; no firm D call. This CDR3 contains 14 residues. Trimming pared 5 bases from V and 3 bases from J, leaving 13 bases between. Germline-derived CDR1 and CDR2 are MNHEY and SVGEGT. The CDR3 bases are TGTGCCAGCAGTCCCCCCCGGCTCGACTATGGCTACACCTTC. Amino acid sequence: CASSPPRLDYGYTF.

In its sample, this clonotype was seen many times. The rearrangement links TRBV11-2 to TRBJ1-2, with 9 bases lining up with TRBD1. Looked up from germline, CDR1 is SGHAT and CDR2 is FQNNGV. CDR3 size: 15 residues. The V and J ends lost 5 bases and 4 bases, in that order; junction bases with no gene match: 8. The CDR3 loop reads CASSPGTGYLYGYTF. CDR3 bases: TGTGCCAGCAGCCCGGGGACAGGGTACCTCTATGGCTACACCTTC.

The chain has TRBV28 and TRBJ2-7, with TRBD2 matching over 13 bases. J gave up 2 bases and V 6 bases, and 7 bases lay outside the gene matches. CDR3 length: 16 amino acids. Germline-derived CDR1 and CDR2 are MDHEN and SYDVKM. The CDR3 protein is CASSYPLAGGTYEQYF. DNA for the CDR3: TGTGCCAGCAGCTATCCACTAGCGGGAGGGACCTACGAGCAGTACTTC.

This clonotype was counted a single time. The chain employs TRBV9 and TRBJ1-3; 7 nucleotides line up with TRBD1. There are 14 residues in the CDR3. Germline V gives CDR1 SGDLS, CDR2 YYNGEE. V lost 1 base and J lost 4; bases outside the gene matches: 2. CDR3 amino acids: CASSVQGVGNTIYF. CDR3 in DNA: TGTGCCAGCAGCGTACAGGGGGTCGGAAACACCATATATTTT.

The chain couples TRBV27 to TRBJ2-7; D is unclear. The CDR3 runs 12 residues. Germline CDR1 reads MNHEY; CDR2 reads SMNVEV (reference sequence). The V and J ends lost 8 bases and 4 bases respectively, with 12 bases between them. The CDR3 DNA sequence: TGTGCCAGCCGCTCGGGTTCTTACGAGCAGTACTTC. Its translation: CASRSGSYEQYF.

This clonotype was seen a few times. J is TRBJ2-3 and V is TRBV20-1; 13 nucleotides align to TRBD2. The length of the CDR3 is 14 residues. J was trimmed by 1 base and V by 6 bases; bases with no gene match: 1. Germline loops: CDR1 DFQATT, CDR2 SNEGSKA (reference sequence). The CDR3 reads CSATSGGGTDTQYF. CDR3 nucleotide sequence: TGCAGTGCCACTAGCGGGGGGGGCACAGATACGCAGTATTTT.

This clonotype was picked up many times. This chain uses TRBV2 with TRBJ1-1; possibly TRBD1 for D (6 bases). This CDR3 region has 12 residues. V shed 4 bases and J shed 11 bases, with 14 bases lying between them. Germline V gene sequence: CDR1 SNHLY, CDR2 FYNNEI. The CDR3 spells CASSVPQGSAFF. DNA of the CDR3: TGTGCCAGCAGTGTACCGCAGGGGAGTGCTTTCTTT.

This clonotype was counted many times. The chain is built from TRBV18 and TRBJ1-5; no definite D call. V dropped 2 bases and J dropped 5 bases, with 7 bases sitting between them. Germline V gives CDR1 KGHSH, CDR2 LQKENI. The CDR3 runs 13 residues. CDR3 sequence reads: CASSPSQDQPQHF. The CDR3 DNA reads as TGTGCCAGCTCACCATCGCAGGATCAGCCCCAGCATTTT. The full variable domain, its missing parts supplied by reference TRBV18 and TRBJ1-5, is NAGVMQNPRHLVRRRGQEARLRCSPMKGHSHVYWYRQLPEEGLKFMVYLQKENIIDESGMPKERFSAEFPKEGPSILRIQQVVRGDSAAYFCASSPSQDQPQHFGDGTRLSIL.

A few counts support this clonotype. The rearrangement uses TRBV6-1 and TRBJ2-1; possibly TRBD2 for D (6 bases). Germline loops: CDR1 MNHNS, CDR2 SASEGT. V was cut by 3 bases and J by 5 bases, with 20 bases left in between. This CDR3 has 17 amino acids. CDR3 DNA: TGTGCCAGCAGTGACCCTTGGACGGGACTGGTAGACAATGAGCAGTTCTTC. It codes for CASSDPWTGLVDNEQFF.

The rearrangement joins TRBV12-3 or TRBV12-4 to TRBJ2-2; D is unclear. V was pared by 8 bases and J by 5 bases, with 18 bases between. This CDR3 is built from 15 residues. The CDR3 DNA is TGTGCCAGCCTATTTTCCCCCCGCCGGACCGGGGAGCTGTTTTTT. Translated: CASLFSPRRTGELFF.

At least ten counts were recorded for this clonotype. This rearrangement joins TRBV3-1 to TRBJ2-1; D remains ambiguous. This CDR3 is built from 15 residues. Trimming pared 0 bases from V and 4 bases from J, leaving 10 bases between. Germline-derived CDR1 and CDR2 are LGHDT and YNNKEL (reference sequence). The CDR3 loop is CASSQDWAAYNEQFF. The CDR3 DNA is TGTGCCAGCAGCCAAGATTGGGCCGCTTACAATGAGCAGTTCTTC.

This clonotype occurred many times. V usage is TRBV12-3 or TRBV12-4 and J usage is TRBJ1-5; D not certain. Trimming cost V 2 bases and J 2 bases, with 25 bases left between them. This CDR3 spans 20 amino acids. CDR3 sequence (DNA): TGTGCCAGCAGTTTACGCCTCTGGGTCCGGGAGAAACCGGGCAATCAGCCCCAGCATTTT. This sequence encodes CASSLRLWVREKPGNQPQHF.

This clonotype was counted a few times. V is TRBV7-2 and J is TRBJ2-2; possible D gene TRBD1, 6 bases. CDR3 size: 15 residues. Germline CDR1 SGHTA, CDR2 FQGNSA. V was cut by 4 bases and J by 4 bases, with 13 bases left in between. CDR3: CASSSQTGSTGELFF. The CDR3 DNA follows: TGTGCCAGCAGCTCCCAAACAGGGTCCACCGGGGAGCTGTTTTTT. The entire variable domain, with the rest obtained from reference TRBV7-2 and TRBJ2-2, is as follows: GAGVSQSPSNKVTEKGKDVELRCDPISGHTALYWYRQSLGQGLEFLIYFQGNSAPDKSGLPSDRFSAERTGGSVSTLTIQRTQQEDSAVYLCASSSQTGSTGELFFGEGSRLTVL.

This clonotype was found many times. J is TRBJ2-1 and V is TRBV27; D is uncertain. V shed 2 bases and J shed 0 bases, with 8 bases lying between them. The CDR3 sequence is 15 residues long. The germline V gene has CDR1 MNHEY and CDR2 SMNVEV (reference sequence). CDR3 protein: CASSLTPGSYNEQFF. The CDR3 DNA follows: TGTGCCAGCAGTTTAACCCCGGGCTCCTACAATGAGCAGTTCTTC.